The clone carrying this TCR beta chain showed up just a few times. Its specificity is not known. This specimen comes from a study of vaccination effects on CD4 cells after COVID-19. Profiling relied on immunoSEQ multiplex PCR, and the TCRdb table lists in-frame clones only, not all of them. Of tens of thousands of clones listed, about three quarters are singletons. With the ViraFEST assay, the study expanded antigen-specific CD4+ T cells using viral peptide pools, then sequenced them. Culture proceeded for approximately 9 days, and CD4+ T cells were then isolated. Two-dose BNT162b2 or mRNA-1273 vaccination was given to participants. Cultures of over 1.5 million PBMC per well contained about 9.5 IU/ml IL-2 plus 10 ug/ml peptides. The CDR3 covers 14 residues. Trimming took off 10 bases at V and 1 base at J, with 13 bases between the two ends. CDR1 SNHLY and CDR2 FYNNEI come from the germline V gene.

The V call is TRBV2, the J call TRBJ2-2, with D perhaps TRBD1 or TRBD2 (6 bases each). Material: CD4+ T cells from PBMCs cultured with HCoV-NL63 spike peptides, obtained after COVID-19 vaccination. This clonotype was obtained from a human donor who received a COVID-19 vaccine. CDR3 bases: TGTGCCACCGAACAGGGAGGGAACACCGGGGAGCTGTTTTTT. Amino acids: CATEQGGNTGELFF.